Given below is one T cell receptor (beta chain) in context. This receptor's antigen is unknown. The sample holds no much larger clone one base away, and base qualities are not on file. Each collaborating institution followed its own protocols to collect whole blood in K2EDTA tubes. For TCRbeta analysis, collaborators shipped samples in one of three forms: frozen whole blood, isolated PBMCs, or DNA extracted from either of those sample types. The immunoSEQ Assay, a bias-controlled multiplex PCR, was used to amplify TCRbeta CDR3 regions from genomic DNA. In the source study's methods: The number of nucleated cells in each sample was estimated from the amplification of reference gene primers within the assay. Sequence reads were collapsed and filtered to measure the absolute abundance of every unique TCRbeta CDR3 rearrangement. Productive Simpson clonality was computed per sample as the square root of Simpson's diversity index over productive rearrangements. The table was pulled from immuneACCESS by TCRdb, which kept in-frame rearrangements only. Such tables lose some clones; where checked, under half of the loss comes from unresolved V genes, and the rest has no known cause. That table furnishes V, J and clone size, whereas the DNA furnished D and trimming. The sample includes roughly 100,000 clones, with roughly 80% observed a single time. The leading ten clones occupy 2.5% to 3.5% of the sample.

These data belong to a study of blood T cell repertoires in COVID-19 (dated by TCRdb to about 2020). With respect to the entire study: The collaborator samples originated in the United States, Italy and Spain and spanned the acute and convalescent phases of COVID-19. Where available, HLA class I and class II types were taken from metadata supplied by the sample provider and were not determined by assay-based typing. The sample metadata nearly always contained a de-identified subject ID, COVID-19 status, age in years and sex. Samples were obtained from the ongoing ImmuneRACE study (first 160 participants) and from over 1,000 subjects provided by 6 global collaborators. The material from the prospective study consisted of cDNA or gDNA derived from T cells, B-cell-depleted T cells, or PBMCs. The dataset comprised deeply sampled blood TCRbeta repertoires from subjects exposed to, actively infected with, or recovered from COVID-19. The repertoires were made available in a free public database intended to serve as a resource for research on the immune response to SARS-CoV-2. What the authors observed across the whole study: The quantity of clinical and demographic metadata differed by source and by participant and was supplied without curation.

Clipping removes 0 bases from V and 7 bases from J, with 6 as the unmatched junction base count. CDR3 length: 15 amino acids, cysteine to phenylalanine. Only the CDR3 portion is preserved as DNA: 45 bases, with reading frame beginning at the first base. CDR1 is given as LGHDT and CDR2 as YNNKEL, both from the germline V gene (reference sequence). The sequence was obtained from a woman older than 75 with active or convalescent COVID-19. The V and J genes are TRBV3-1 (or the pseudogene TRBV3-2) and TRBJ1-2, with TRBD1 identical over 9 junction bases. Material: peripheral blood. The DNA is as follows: TGTGCCAGCAGCCAAGATTCACAGGGGGCGCTTGGCTACACCTTC. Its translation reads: CASSQDSQGALGYTF.